This is a list of T cell receptor beta chains from one sample in a study of blood T cell repertoires in COVID-19. TCRdb's table, derived via immunoSEQ multiplex PCR, lists solely in-frame clones and lacks some. The sample consists of about 190,000 clones, roughly 90% of them appearing once. The source material was peripheral blood. Receptor source: a man aged 35-49 years with acute or convalescent COVID-19. CDR3s include the opening cysteine and the closing phenylalanine or tryptophan. The order of the fields is J gene, V gene, clone size, D gene, CDR3 length, CDR3 protein, CDR3 DNA. D genes are given only for firm matches. Some rows have no size entry. The others give once, few or many, or a class for an expanded clone.

j_gene: TRBJ1-1; v_gene: TRBV9; abundance: NA; d_gene: NA; len: 13; CDR3aa: CASSVTGNTEAFF; CDR3nt: TGTGCCAGCAGCGTCACAGGTAACACTGAAGCTTTCTTT
j_gene: TRBJ2-4; v_gene: TRBV6-1; abundance: NA; d_gene: TRBD2; len: 16; CDR3aa: CASSETRGLTKNIQYF; CDR3nt: TGTGCCAGCAGTGAAACGAGGGGACTAACCAAAAACATTCAGTACTTC
j_gene: TRBJ1-1; v_gene: TRBV27; abundance: NA; d_gene: TRBD1; len: 16; CDR3aa: CASSHKQGGQGTEAFF; CDR3nt: TGTGCCAGCAGTCATAAACAGGGGGGTCAGGGAACTGAAGCTTTCTTT
j_gene: TRBJ1-5; v_gene: TRBV4-1; abundance: NA; d_gene: TRBD1; len: 16; CDR3aa: CASSQEGTGLGQPQHF; CDR3nt: TGCGCCAGCAGCCAAGAGGGGACAGGGTTAGGTCAGCCCCAGCATTTT
j_gene: TRBJ2-5; v_gene: TRBV5-1; abundance: NA; d_gene: TRBD2; len: 15; CDR3aa: CASSLGLAVVETQYF; CDR3nt: TGCGCCAGCAGTTTGGGACTAGCGGTGGTGGAGACCCAGTACTTC
j_gene: TRBJ2-7; v_gene: TRBV19; abundance: NA; d_gene: TRBD1; len: 17; CDR3aa: CASSMRSTGSYSYEQYF; CDR3nt: TGTGCCAGTAGTATGAGATCGACAGGGTCGTACTCCTACGAGCAGTACTTC
j_gene: TRBJ1-2; v_gene: TRBV19; abundance: NA; d_gene: NA; len: 14; CDR3aa: CASSMGAPDYGYTF; CDR3nt: TGTGCCAGTAGTATGGGGGCCCCAGACTATGGCTACACCTTC
j_gene: TRBJ2-1; v_gene: TRBV11-2; abundance: few; d_gene: NA; len: 16; CDR3aa: CASSRNRAPSYNEQFF; CDR3nt: TGTGCCAGCAGCAGGAACAGGGCCCCATCCTACAATGAGCAGTTCTTC
j_gene: TRBJ2-7; v_gene: TRBV27; abundance: NA; d_gene: NA; len: 16; CDR3aa: CASSSNKLLLNNEQYF; CDR3nt: TGTGCCAGCAGTTCGAATAAACTACTCTTAAATAACGAGCAGTACTTC
j_gene: TRBJ2-2; v_gene: TRBV19; abundance: few; d_gene: NA; len: 14; CDR3aa: CASSGHRATGELFF; CDR3nt: TGTGCCAGTAGTGGACACAGGGCGACCGGGGAGCTGTTTTTT
j_gene: TRBJ1-2; v_gene: TRBV27; abundance: NA; d_gene: TRBD1; len: 14; CDR3aa: CASSPYLQGYGYTF; CDR3nt: TGTGCCAGCAGTCCATATTTACAGGGGTATGGCTACACCTTC
j_gene: TRBJ2-1; v_gene: TRBV30; abundance: NA; d_gene: NA; len: 16; CDR3aa: CAWSATPGRAYNEQFF; CDR3nt: TGTGCCTGGAGCGCTACCCCGGGCAGGGCCTACAATGAGCAGTTCTTC
j_gene: TRBJ1-5; v_gene: TRBV6-5; abundance: NA; d_gene: TRBD1; len: 13; CDR3aa: CASSRQGDQPQHF; CDR3nt: TGTGCCAGCAGCCGCCAGGGGGATCAGCCCCAGCATTTT
j_gene: TRBJ2-7; v_gene: TRBV27; abundance: NA; d_gene: TRBD1; len: 15; CDR3aa: CASSLAGTGRYEQYF; CDR3nt: TGTGCCAGCAGTTTAGCCGGGACAGGGAGGTACGAGCAGTACTTC
j_gene: TRBJ1-1; v_gene: TRBV27; abundance: NA; d_gene: NA; len: 15; CDR3aa: CASRDRGSMNTEAFF; CDR3nt: TGTGCCAGCAGGGATAGGGGGTCGATGAACACTGAAGCTTTCTTT
j_gene: TRBJ2-5; v_gene: TRBV4-2; abundance: once; d_gene: TRBD1; len: 14; CDR3aa: CASSPSGQKETQYF; CDR3nt: TGTGCCAGCAGCCCCTCGGGACAGAAAGAGACCCAGTACTTC
j_gene: TRBJ1-2; v_gene: TRBV5-6; abundance: NA; d_gene: TRBD1; len: 13; CDR3aa: CASSYGQGDGYTF; CDR3nt: TGTGCCAGCAGCTATGGACAGGGCGATGGCTACACCTTC
j_gene: TRBJ1-4; v_gene: TRBV19; abundance: NA; d_gene: NA; len: 15; CDR3aa: CASSITAASNEKLFF; CDR3nt: TGTGCCAGTAGTATCACGGCGGCGTCAAATGAAAAACTGTTTTTT
j_gene: TRBJ2-1; v_gene: TRBV7-3; abundance: NA; d_gene: TRBD2; len: 15; CDR3aa: CASSLTGLAGIEQFF; CDR3nt: TGTGCCAGCAGCTTAACAGGACTAGCGGGGATTGAGCAGTTCTTC
j_gene: TRBJ1-3; v_gene: TRBV5-1; abundance: NA; d_gene: TRBD1; len: 15; CDR3aa: CASSPGQGVRNTIYF; CDR3nt: TGCGCCAGCAGCCCGGGGCAGGGGGTGAGAAACACCATATATTTT
j_gene: TRBJ2-5; v_gene: TRBV18; abundance: NA; d_gene: TRBD1; len: 14; CDR3aa: CASSPRQGTETQYF; CDR3nt: TGTGCCAGCTCACCCCGACAGGGGACGGAGACCCAGTACTTC
j_gene: TRBJ1-1; v_gene: TRBV19; abundance: NA; d_gene: NA; len: 13; CDR3aa: CASSITGNTEAFF; CDR3nt: TGTGCCAGTAGTATAACAGGGAACACTGAAGCTTTCTTT
j_gene: TRBJ1-1; v_gene: TRBV3-1/TRBV3-2; abundance: NA; d_gene: NA; len: 14; CDR3aa: CASSLTFRGFEAFF; CDR3nt: TGTGCCAGCAGCCTTACTTTCCGGGGATTTGAAGCTTTCTTT
j_gene: TRBJ1-5; v_gene: TRBV5-1; abundance: NA; d_gene: TRBD1; len: 15; CDR3aa: CASRRTGDSNQPQHF; CDR3nt: TGCGCCAGCCGCCGGACAGGGGATAGCAATCAGCCCCAGCATTTT
j_gene: TRBJ2-5; v_gene: TRBV7-9; abundance: NA; d_gene: TRBD1; len: 16; CDR3aa: CASSAPATGGKETQYF; CDR3nt: TGTGCCAGCAGCGCCCCCGCGACAGGGGGCAAGGAGACCCAGTACTTC
j_gene: TRBJ1-2; v_gene: TRBV27; abundance: NA; d_gene: TRBD1; len: 15; CDR3aa: CASSRTGGRWHGYTF; CDR3nt: TGTGCCAGCAGTCGGACAGGGGGTCGGTGGCACGGCTACACCTTC
j_gene: TRBJ1-3; v_gene: TRBV30; abundance: NA; d_gene: NA; len: 18; CDR3aa: CAWSVLFGVGASGNTIYF; CDR3nt: TGTGCCTGGAGTGTACTATTCGGTGTTGGGGCGTCTGGAAACACCATATATTTT
j_gene: TRBJ2-7; v_gene: TRBV6-5; abundance: once; d_gene: NA; len: 14; CDR3aa: CASRVDNRVGEQYF; CDR3nt: TGTGCCAGCAGGGTTGATAACAGGGTTGGCGAGCAGTACTTC
j_gene: TRBJ2-7; v_gene: TRBV5-1; abundance: NA; d_gene: NA; len: 14; CDR3aa: CASSLRQGSYEQYF; CDR3nt: TGCGCCAGCAGCTTACGGCAGGGCTCCTACGAGCAGTACTTC
j_gene: TRBJ2-1; v_gene: TRBV6-1; abundance: NA; d_gene: TRBD1; len: 16; CDR3aa: CASSEARRTGYNEQFF; CDR3nt: TGTGCCAGCAGTGAAGCGCGAAGGACAGGGTACAATGAGCAGTTCTTC
j_gene: TRBJ1-1; v_gene: TRBV6-2/TRBV6-3; abundance: NA; d_gene: NA; len: 19; CDR3aa: CASSYPLLSSGGTGTEAFF; CDR3nt: TGTGCCAGCAGTTACCCCCTCTTATCGTCGGGGGGGACGGGCACTGAAGCTTTCTTT
j_gene: TRBJ1-1; v_gene: TRBV2; abundance: NA; d_gene: TRBD1; len: 13; CDR3aa: CASTGQGNTEAFF; CDR3nt: TGTGCCAGCACGGGACAGGGGAACACTGAAGCTTTCTTT
j_gene: TRBJ2-7; v_gene: TRBV6-5; abundance: NA; d_gene: NA; len: 14; CDR3aa: CASRLYRDTYEQYF; CDR3nt: TGTGCCAGCAGGTTATACCGGGACACCTACGAGCAGTACTTC
j_gene: TRBJ2-5; v_gene: TRBV7-8; abundance: NA; d_gene: NA; len: 15; CDR3aa: CASSLGGGTPRTQYF; CDR3nt: TGTGCCAGCAGCTTAGGAGGTGGAACACCGCGGACCCAGTACTTC
j_gene: TRBJ1-2; v_gene: TRBV7-2; abundance: NA; d_gene: NA; len: 14; CDR3aa: CASSLGRVNYGYTF; CDR3nt: TGTGCCAGCAGCTTAGGCAGGGTGAACTATGGCTACACCTTC
j_gene: TRBJ2-1; v_gene: TRBV9; abundance: NA; d_gene: NA; len: 14; CDR3aa: CASRRGGADNEQFF; CDR3nt: TGTGCCAGCAGGAGAGGGGGGGCTGACAATGAGCAGTTCTTC
j_gene: TRBJ2-7; v_gene: TRBV9; abundance: NA; d_gene: TRBD2; len: 15; CDR3aa: CASSPRLAGHYEQYF; CDR3nt: TGTGCCAGCAGCCCCCGACTAGCGGGACACTACGAGCAGTACTTC
j_gene: TRBJ2-7; v_gene: TRBV19; abundance: once; d_gene: NA; len: 16; CDR3aa: CASSIVFFGSSYEQYF; CDR3nt: TGTGCCAGTAGTATTGTTTTTTTTGGCAGCTCCTACGAGCAGTACTTC
j_gene: TRBJ1-5; v_gene: TRBV15; abundance: NA; d_gene: NA; len: 17; CDR3aa: CATSSFIGDSRNQPQHF; CDR3nt: TGTGCCACCAGCTCTTTCATCGGAGACAGCCGCAATCAGCCCCAGCATTTT
j_gene: TRBJ2-7; v_gene: TRBV18; abundance: NA; d_gene: TRBD2; len: 13; CDR3aa: CASRVAGAEEQYF; CDR3nt: TGTGCCAGCCGGGTAGCGGGGGCGGAAGAGCAGTACTTC
j_gene: TRBJ1-1; v_gene: TRBV4-3; abundance: once; d_gene: NA; len: 14; CDR3aa: CASSHGQMNTEAFF; CDR3nt: TGCGCCAGCAGCCATGGACAGATGAACACTGAAGCTTTCTTT
j_gene: TRBJ2-7; v_gene: TRBV11-2; abundance: NA; d_gene: NA; len: 16; CDR3aa: CASSLSSGSGSYEQYF; CDR3nt: TGTGCCAGCAGCTTATCTTCCGGGTCAGGGTCCTACGAGCAGTACTTC
j_gene: TRBJ2-1; v_gene: TRBV21-1; abundance: NA; d_gene: NA; len: 17; CDR3aa: CARGGIPAPGTRNEQFF; CDR3nt: TGTGCCAGGGGGGGGATTCCGGCACCCGGGACTAGGAATGAGCAGTTCTTC
j_gene: TRBJ2-3; v_gene: TRBV11-2; abundance: NA; d_gene: NA; len: 15; CDR3aa: CASSLALGLTDTQYF; CDR3nt: TGTGCCAGCAGCTTAGCCTTGGGGCTCACAGATACGCAGTATTTT
j_gene: TRBJ2-3; v_gene: TRBV5-1; abundance: NA; d_gene: NA; len: 15; CDR3aa: CASSLFSPSTDTQYF; CDR3nt: TGCGCCAGCAGCTTGTTCTCCCCCAGCACAGATACGCAGTATTTT
j_gene: TRBJ2-7; v_gene: TRBV6-5; abundance: NA; d_gene: NA; len: 15; CDR3aa: CASSYSIDRSYEQYF; CDR3nt: TGTGCCAGCAGTTACTCAATCGACAGATCCTACGAGCAGTACTTC
j_gene: TRBJ1-4; v_gene: TRBV27; abundance: NA; d_gene: TRBD1; len: 14; CDR3aa: CASSRQGFGEKLFF; CDR3nt: TGTGCCAGCAGTCGACAGGGGTTTGGAGAAAAACTGTTTTTT
j_gene: TRBJ2-7; v_gene: TRBV6-5; abundance: NA; d_gene: TRBD1; len: 13; CDR3aa: CASSYDRGYEQYF; CDR3nt: TGTGCCAGCAGTTACGACAGGGGTTACGAGCAGTACTTC
j_gene: TRBJ1-2; v_gene: TRBV2; abundance: NA; d_gene: NA; len: 13; CDR3aa: CASSDQALGGYTF; CDR3nt: TGTGCCAGCAGTGACCAGGCACTAGGCGGCTACACCTTC
j_gene: TRBJ2-2; v_gene: TRBV5-1; abundance: NA; d_gene: TRBD2; len: 16; CDR3aa: CASNRDSGINTGELFF; CDR3nt: TGCGCCAGCAATCGGGATAGCGGGATAAACACCGGGGAGCTGTTTTTT
j_gene: TRBJ2-1; v_gene: TRBV21-1; abundance: NA; d_gene: NA; len: 17; CDR3aa: CASPAQGARGSYNEQFF; CDR3nt: TGTGCCAGCCCGGCTCAGGGGGCCAGGGGCTCCTACAATGAGCAGTTCTTC
j_gene: TRBJ1-5; v_gene: TRBV19; abundance: NA; d_gene: NA; len: 11; CDR3aa: CASSGGQPQHF; CDR3nt: TGTGCCAGTAGTGGGGGCCAGCCCCAGCATTTT
j_gene: TRBJ2-6; v_gene: TRBV12-5; abundance: once; d_gene: NA; len: 15; CDR3aa: CASGSTGSGANVLTF; CDR3nt: TGTGCTAGTGGTTCGACAGGCTCTGGGGCCAACGTCCTGACTTTC
j_gene: TRBJ2-3; v_gene: TRBV19; abundance: NA; d_gene: NA; len: 13; CDR3aa: CASSGQSTDTQYF; CDR3nt: TGTGCCAGCTCCGGACAGAGCACAGATACGCAGTATTTT
j_gene: TRBJ1-2; v_gene: TRBV10-3; abundance: NA; d_gene: NA; len: 12; CDR3aa: CAIRLRKRGYTF; CDR3nt: TGTGCCATCAGACTCCGGAAGCGCGGCTACACCTTC
j_gene: TRBJ1-1; v_gene: TRBV5-1; abundance: NA; d_gene: NA; len: 15; CDR3aa: CASSRLTGWNTEAFF; CDR3nt: TGCGCCAGCAGCCGACTGACAGGTTGGAACACTGAAGCTTTCTTT
j_gene: TRBJ2-1; v_gene: TRBV2; abundance: few; d_gene: NA; len: 12; CDR3aa: CASSEAVNEQFF; CDR3nt: TGTGCCAGCAGTGAAGCCGTCAATGAGCAGTTCTTC
j_gene: TRBJ1-1; v_gene: TRBV13; abundance: NA; d_gene: TRBD1; len: 17; CDR3aa: CASSLAHLTGVNTEAFF; CDR3nt: TGTGCCAGCAGCTTAGCCCATCTGACAGGGGTGAACACTGAAGCTTTCTTT
j_gene: TRBJ1-5; v_gene: TRBV19; abundance: NA; d_gene: NA; len: 15; CDR3aa: CASSINVADDQPQHF; CDR3nt: TGTGCCAGTAGTATTAACGTGGCAGATGATCAGCCCCAGCATTTT